This paragraph reports one T cell receptor beta chain. Its cognate antigen is unknown. This record belongs to a study of cytomegalovirus exposure and HLA in healthy donors. Study details: Per a later analysis, the roughly 640 first-cohort and 95 to 150 validation repertoires shared one platform.

V shed 5 bases and J shed 0 bases, with 12 bases lying between them. CDR3 size: 15 residues. Germline lookup yields CDR1 MGHRA and CDR2 YSYEKL. Libraries were prepared by immunoSEQ multiplex PCR; TCRdb keeps only in-frame clonotypes and omits some of them. The table records 250,000 or so clones, over 75% of them present only once. These donors were members of the approximately 110-subject validation cohort, a group separate from the roughly 670-subject first cohort. The study's findings and limits: Cytomegalovirus association was assigned to more than 150 TCR beta chains. In vitro, a few CMV-associated chains proved specific for CMV antigens.

The sequence came from a man aged 18 to 29 in good health and CMV-seropositive. The J gene is TRBJ2-3, the V gene TRBV4-1; D gene uncertain. The sequenced material came from PBMCs. The CDR3 bases are TGCGCCAGCAGCGGCCCGGTGACTAGCACAGATACGCAGTATTTT. Translated, it gives CASSGPVTSTDTQYF.